This T cell receptor (beta chain) was found in a study of T cell repertoires in cytomegalovirus infection. This clonotype occurred many times. TCRdb re-called the reads through MiXCR, storing one row per CDR3 protein. The sample yields about 130,000 distinct CDR3 sequences, 8% to 9% seen once. There are 15 residues in the CDR3. The V and J ends lost 5 bases and 5 bases, in that order; junction bases with no gene match: 11. Germline V CDR1 and CDR2: DFQATT, SNEGSKA (reference sequence). The TCR originated in a human donor in good health (CMV status not recorded). Some clones in this sample may be carry-over from other donors' samples. The V gene is TRBV20-1, the J gene TRBJ1-5; 8 nucleotides match TRBD1. The sample was PBMCs. CDR3 in DNA: TGCAGTGCTTTTAGGACAGGGAGGCGGGATCAGCCCCAGCATTTT. Translated, it gives CSAFRTGRRDQPQHF.